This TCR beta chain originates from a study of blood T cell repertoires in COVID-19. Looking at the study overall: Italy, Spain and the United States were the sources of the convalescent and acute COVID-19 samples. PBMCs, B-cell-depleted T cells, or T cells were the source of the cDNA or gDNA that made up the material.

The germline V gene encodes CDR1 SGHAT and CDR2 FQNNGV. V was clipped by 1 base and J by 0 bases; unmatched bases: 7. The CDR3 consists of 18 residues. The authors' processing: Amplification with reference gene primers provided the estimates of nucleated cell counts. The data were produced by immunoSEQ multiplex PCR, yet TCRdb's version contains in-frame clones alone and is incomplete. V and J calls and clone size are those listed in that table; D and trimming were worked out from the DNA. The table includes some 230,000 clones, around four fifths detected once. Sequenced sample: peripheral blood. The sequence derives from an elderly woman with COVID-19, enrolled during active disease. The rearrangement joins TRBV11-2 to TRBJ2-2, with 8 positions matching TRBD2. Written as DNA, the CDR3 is TGTGCCAGCAGCTTAGCCCGGGAGGGCCGGGCGAACACCGGGGAGCTGTTTTTT. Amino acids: CASSLAREGRANTGELFF.